This record covers a single T cell receptor beta chain. This clonotype was recorded a few times. The target of this receptor is not known. The input lacks base qualities; no much larger clone sits a single base away. The sample is drawn from a study of T cells after yellow fever vaccination (dated by TCRdb to between 2018 and 2020). Regarding the study in general: The SMART-Seq v4 Ultra Low Input RNA kit was used to prepare libraries from fractions with low cell numbers. Bulk TCR alpha and beta repertoires were sequenced longitudinally to track T-cell clones before and after primary and booster YFV17D yellow fever vaccination. Two healthy male donors, one aged 18 to 30 and one aged 30 to 40 years, made up the cohort. Blood was collected at multiple timepoints before and after primary and secondary immunization, and bulk PBMC replicates and cell subsets were isolated.

The germline V gene supplies CDR1 MNHEY and CDR2 SVGEGT. Between the V and J ends, shortened by 6 bases and 0 bases respectively, the junction contains 15 bases. Measured from the cysteine to the phenylalanine, the CDR3 is 16 residues long. Only the CDR3 part of the read is kept: 48 bases, read in frame from the first base. Synthesis of TCR cDNA relied on 5'RACE template switching, a step that introduced a universal primer site along with unique molecular identifiers. cDNA synthesis was primed from both the TCR alpha and TCR beta constant segments. Library amplification involved two PCR steps, and the second step added sample barcodes and sequencing adapters. Libraries were sequenced on Illumina HiSeq 2500 (2x100 bp) or NovaSeq (2x150 bp). The study's processing was this. Demultiplexing of reads and collapsing into UMI consensus sequences were performed with MIGEC, and V(D)J alignment was carried out with MiXCR. Vaccine-responding clonotypes were identified with edgeR using replicate PBMC samples, with FDR below 0.01 and a log2 fold change above 5 up to day 15 being required. Each bulk clonotype received a CD4 or CD8 identity based on whether the sequenced CD4 or CD8 repertoire contained that clonotype at higher abundance. The public reads were quality trimmed at Q25 with fastp and then assembled into clones with MiXCR by TCRdb, keeping productive beta chains. Each entry merges the rows of one CDR3 protein and shows their most common DNA and genes. These V and J calls are TCRdb output, not the study's own analysis. This sample holds roughly 300,000 distinct CDR3 sequences; 6.8% were observed only once. 18% of the sample is taken by the ten largest.

Overall study outcomes, separate from this receptor: Because abundant contaminating clonotypes from the bulk population could be contained in FACS-sorted repertoires, computational filtering was required. A small fraction of clonotypes appeared in both the CD4 and CD8 compartments, likely as a result of convergent recombination. Only a couple of donors were included in the study, so the extent to which the findings can be generalized is limited. Most clones expanded after primary vaccination were re-detected after the booster (about 96% of CD4 and approximately 88% of CD8), suggesting broad memory maintenance. The secondary T-cell response was weaker than the primary response but faster, peaking on day 5 instead of day 15.

Explained via the paper, the treatment or condition label denotes: live attenuated yellow fever vaccine strain. Two biological replicates of bulk PBMCs were collected at each blood-draw timepoint. A standard Ficoll-Paque protocol was used to isolate PBMCs from peripheral blood. TriZol was used to extract RNA from bulk PBMCs, from CD4 and CD8 fractions, and from dextramer-positive and dextramer-negative fractions. The sequencing used PBMCs, collected about 49 days after the first yellow fever vaccination. The rearranged chain carries TRBV6-2 or TRBV6-3 and TRBJ1-3; tentative D gene TRBD1, with 5 bases matching. The source is a man aged 18 to 35 who received the YFV17D yellow fever vaccine. The base sequence is TGTGCCAGCAGCCGCGCCGACAGAAGCTCTGGAAACACCATATATTTT. Translated, it reads CASSRADRSSGNTIYF.